The 11 T cell receptor beta chains below were found in one sample sequenced in a study of T cells after posttransplantation cyclophosphamide. Repertoires were generated with immunoSEQ multiplex PCR, while TCRdb's copy carries only in-frame clones and drops some. Of fewer than 25,000 clones in the sample, 80% to 90% were seen once. Controls had myeloablative marrow grafts with methotrexate and calcineurin inhibitor, sampled at 1 year. Source: PBMCs, taken after an allogeneic stem cell transplant with a calcineurin inhibitor and methotrexate. The receptors originated from a female patient between 50 and 60 years old who received an allogeneic stem cell transplant from an unrelated donor, was CMV-positive, and had chronic GVHD only. Some T cells may be provided by the graft donor.

V usage is TRBV7-9 and J usage is TRBJ1-1; weak D call: TRBD1 (5 bases). CDR1 is SEHNR and CDR2 is FQNEAQ in the germline V gene (reference sequence). V was cut by 4 bases and J by 10 bases, with 25 bases left in between. The CDR3 has 16 amino acids. In nucleotides, the CDR3 is TGTGCCAGCAGCTCACAGGACGGTGTAGGACCTGCTAGAGCTTTCTTT. Amino acid sequence: CASSSQDGVGPARAFF.

In its sample, this clone was seen once. V usage is TRBV4-1 and J usage is TRBJ1-4; TRBD1 agrees at 8 bases. The ends lost 4 bases at V and 7 bases at J; junction bases unmatched: 11. This CDR3 contains 16 residues. CDR1 and CDR2 from the germline V gene are MGHRA and YSYEKL. The CDR3 loop is CASSLRRAGGFEKLFF. CDR3 DNA: TGCGCCAGCAGCCTTAGGAGGGCAGGGGGCTTTGAAAAACTGTTTTTT.

This chain joins TRBV5-1 and TRBJ2-1; tentatively, D is TRBD1 (7 bases). The V gene lost 0 bases and the J gene lost 5 bases, with 18 bases spanning the gap. Germline V gives CDR1 SGHRS, CDR2 YFSETQ. The CDR3 sequence is 17 residues long. This chain's CDR3 is CASSLARQGPGDNEQFF. DNA for the CDR3: TGCGCCAGCAGCTTGGCCCGACAGGGCCCGGGAGACAATGAGCAGTTCTTC. Drawing the rest from reference TRBV5-1 and TRBJ2-1, the complete variable domain is KAGVTQTPRYLIKTRGQQVTLSCSPISGHRSVSWYQQTPGQGLQFLFEYFSETQRNKGNFPGRFSGRQFSNSRSEMNVSTLELGDSALYLCASSLARQGPGDNEQFFGPGTRLTVL.

V is TRBV9 and J is TRBJ2-3; TRBD2 is a possible D gene (6 bases). Germline V gene sequence: CDR1 SGDLS, CDR2 YYNGEE. V was shortened by 6 bases and J by 0 bases, with 17 bases between the two germline ends. CDR3 length equals 16 residues. CDR3 residues: CASTNPIAASTDTQYF. The CDR3 bases are TGTGCCAGCACCAACCCGATAGCGGCTAGCACAGATACGCAGTATTTT.

This clone appeared once. This chain connects TRBV5-8 to TRBJ1-3, with D tentatively TRBD1 (5 bases). The CDR3 runs to 18 residues. V shed 1 base and J shed 2 bases, with 19 bases lying between them. From germline, CDR1 is SGHTS and CDR2 YDEGEE. CDR3 sequence reads: CASSLFWGRKGTGNTIYF. CDR3 DNA: TGTGCCAGCAGCTTGTTTTGGGGCCGAAAAGGGACTGGAAACACCATATATTTT.

This CDR3 is CASSLRPDEKLFF. The CDR3 region has the DNA TGTGCCAGCAGCTTACGTCCGGATGAAAAACTGTTTTTT. The rearrangement links TRBV11-2 to TRBJ1-4; D call uncertain. V was pared by 2 bases and J by 6 bases, with 7 bases between. CDR3 length: 13 residues. CDR1 is SGHAT, CDR2 FQNNGV, per germline.

The chain combines TRBV5-1 with TRBJ1-4; D uncertain. The CDR3 contains 13 residues. Trimming left V 7 bases short and J 8 bases short, with 15 bases between. The germline gives CDR1 SGHRS, CDR2 YFSETQ. In DNA form, the CDR3 reads TGCGCCAGCGGAGGATTGGCGGGAGAAAAACTGTTTTTT. This sequence encodes CASGGLAGEKLFF. Using reference TRBV5-1 and TRBJ1-4 for the parts outside the CDR3, the full variable domain is KAGVTQTPRYLIKTRGQQVTLSCSPISGHRSVSWYQQTPGQGLQFLFEYFSETQRNKGNFPGRFSGRQFSNSRSEMNVSTLELGDSALYLCASGGLAGEKLFFGSGTQLSVL.

This chain uses TRBV5-4 with TRBJ2-7, with 7 bases fitting TRBD2. Trimming took 4 bases from V and 4 from J; bases not matched to a gene: 5. The CDR3 sequence is 13 residues long. Germline lookup yields CDR1 SGHNT and CDR2 YYREEE (reference sequence). The CDR3 region has the DNA TGTGCCAGCAGCGCGGGACTACCTTACGAGCAGTACTTC. It yields the protein CASSAGLPYEQYF.

The table lists this clone with a count of one. The chain recombines TRBV9 with TRBJ2-2, with 9 bases fitting TRBD2. V dropped 0 bases and J dropped 6; count of bases not matched to a gene: 6. This CDR3 contains 16 residues. Germline CDR1 is SGDLS and CDR2 is YYNGEE. CDR3 bases: TGTGCCAGCAGCGTAGTGGCGGGAGGGCCGCCCGGGGAGCTGTTTTTT. It specifies CASSVVAGGPPGELFF.

This clone was detected a few times. The J gene is TRBJ1-4, the V gene TRBV10-3; D not certain. Germline loops: CDR1 ENHRY, CDR2 SYGVKD. The CDR3 loop spans 17 amino acids. The V end was cut by 2 bases, the J end by 0 bases, with 13 bases between. CDR3 amino acids: CAISEGLLPATNEKLFF. CDR3 nucleotide sequence: TGTGCCATCAGTGAGGGTCTCCTACCGGCAACTAATGAAAAACTGTTTTTT.

With regard to this clone: One end of the junction varies from germline; a read error may be responsible. The chain employs TRBV6-1 and TRBJ1-4; 8 nucleotides match TRBD1. This CDR3 spans 14 amino acids. CDR1 is MNHNS, CDR2 SASEGT, per germline. DNA for the CDR3: TGTGCCAGCAGTGAACGGTGGACAGGGCTTAAACTGCTTTTT. Amino acids: CASSERWTGLKLLF.